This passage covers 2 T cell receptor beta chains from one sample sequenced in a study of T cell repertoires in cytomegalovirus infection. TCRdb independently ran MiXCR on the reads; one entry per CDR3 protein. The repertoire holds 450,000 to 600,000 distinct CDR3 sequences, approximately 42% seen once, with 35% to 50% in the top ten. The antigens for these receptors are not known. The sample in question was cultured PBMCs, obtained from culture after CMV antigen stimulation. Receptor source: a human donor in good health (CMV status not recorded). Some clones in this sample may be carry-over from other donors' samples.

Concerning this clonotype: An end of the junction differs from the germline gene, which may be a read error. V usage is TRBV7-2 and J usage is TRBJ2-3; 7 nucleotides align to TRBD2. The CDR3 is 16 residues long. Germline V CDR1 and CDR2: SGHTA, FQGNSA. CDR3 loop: CANSTPSGGGTDTQYF. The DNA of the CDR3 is TGTGCCAACAGCACACCTAGCGGAGGGGGCACAGATACGCAGTATTTT.

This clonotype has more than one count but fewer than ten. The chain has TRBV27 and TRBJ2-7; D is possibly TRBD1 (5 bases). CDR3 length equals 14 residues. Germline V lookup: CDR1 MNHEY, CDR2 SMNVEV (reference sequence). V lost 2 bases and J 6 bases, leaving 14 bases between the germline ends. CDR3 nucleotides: TGTGCCAGCAGTTTACTCCCTCCAGGGCGCGAGCAGTACTTC. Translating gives CASSLLPPGREQYF.